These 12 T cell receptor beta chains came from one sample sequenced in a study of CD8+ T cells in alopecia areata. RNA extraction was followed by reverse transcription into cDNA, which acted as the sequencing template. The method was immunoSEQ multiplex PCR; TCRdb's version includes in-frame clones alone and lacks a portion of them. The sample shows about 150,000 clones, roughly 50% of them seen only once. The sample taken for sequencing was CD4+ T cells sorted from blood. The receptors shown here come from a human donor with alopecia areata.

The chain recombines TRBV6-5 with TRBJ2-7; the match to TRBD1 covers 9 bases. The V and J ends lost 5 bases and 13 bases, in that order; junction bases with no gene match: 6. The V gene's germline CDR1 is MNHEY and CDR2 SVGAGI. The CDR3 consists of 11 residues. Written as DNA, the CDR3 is TGTGCCAGCAGTGAAGACAGGGGGAGATACTTC. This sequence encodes CASSEDRGRYF.

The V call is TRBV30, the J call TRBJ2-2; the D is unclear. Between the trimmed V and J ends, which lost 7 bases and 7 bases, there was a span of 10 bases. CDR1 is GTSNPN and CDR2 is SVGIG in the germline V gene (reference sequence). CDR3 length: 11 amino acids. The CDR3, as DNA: TGTGCCTCAGTTTTCCTCGGGGAGCTGTTTTTT. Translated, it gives CASVFLGELFF.

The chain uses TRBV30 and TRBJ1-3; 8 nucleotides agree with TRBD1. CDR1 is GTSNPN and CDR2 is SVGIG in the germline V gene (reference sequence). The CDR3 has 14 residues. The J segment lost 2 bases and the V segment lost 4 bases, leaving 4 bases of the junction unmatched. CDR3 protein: CAWNDRGPGNTIYF. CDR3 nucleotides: TGTGCCTGGAATGACAGGGGACCTGGAAACACCATATATTTT.

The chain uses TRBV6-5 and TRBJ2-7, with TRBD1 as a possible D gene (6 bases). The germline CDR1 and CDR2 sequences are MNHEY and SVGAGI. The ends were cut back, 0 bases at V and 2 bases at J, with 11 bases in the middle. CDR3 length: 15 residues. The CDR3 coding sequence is TGTGCCAGCAGTTACTCTCGTGACAGGACCTACGAGCAGTACTTC. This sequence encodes CASSYSRDRTYEQYF.

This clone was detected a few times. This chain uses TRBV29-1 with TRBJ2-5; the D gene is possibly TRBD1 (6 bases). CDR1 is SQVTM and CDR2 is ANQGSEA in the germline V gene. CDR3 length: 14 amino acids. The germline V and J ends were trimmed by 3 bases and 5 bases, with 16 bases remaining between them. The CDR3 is CSVDSAGAGETQYF. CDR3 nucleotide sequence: TGCAGCGTTGATTCAGCAGGGGCTGGGGAGACCCAGTACTTC.

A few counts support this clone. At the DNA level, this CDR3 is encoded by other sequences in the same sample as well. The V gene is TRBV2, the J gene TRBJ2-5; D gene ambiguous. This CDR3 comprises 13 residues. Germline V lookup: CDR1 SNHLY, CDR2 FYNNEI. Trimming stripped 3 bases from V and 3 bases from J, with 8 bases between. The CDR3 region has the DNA TGTGCCAGCAGTGAGTTGGGCGAAGAGACCCAGTACTTC. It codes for CASSELGEETQYF.

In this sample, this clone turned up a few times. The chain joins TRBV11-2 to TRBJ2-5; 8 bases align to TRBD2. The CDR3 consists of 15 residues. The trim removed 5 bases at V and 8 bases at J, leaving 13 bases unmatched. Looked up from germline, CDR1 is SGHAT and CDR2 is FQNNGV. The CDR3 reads CASSRSGAPRGTQYF. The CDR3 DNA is TGTGCCAGCAGCCGTAGCGGGGCTCCACGCGGTACCCAGTACTTC.

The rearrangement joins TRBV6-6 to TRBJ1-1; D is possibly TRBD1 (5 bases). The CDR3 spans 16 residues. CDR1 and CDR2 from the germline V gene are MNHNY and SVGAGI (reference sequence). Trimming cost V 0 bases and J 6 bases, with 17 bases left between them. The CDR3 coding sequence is TGTGCCAGCAGTTACTCGTTATCCGGGCAGGGCTCTGAAGCTTTCTTT. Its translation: CASSYSLSGQGSEAFF.

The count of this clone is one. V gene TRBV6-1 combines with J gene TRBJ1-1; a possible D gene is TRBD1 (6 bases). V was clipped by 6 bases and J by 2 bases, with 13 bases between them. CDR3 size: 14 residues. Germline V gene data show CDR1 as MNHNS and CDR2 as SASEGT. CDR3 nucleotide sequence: TGTGCCAGCAGGGCCGGGACATTAAACACTGAAGCTTTCTTT. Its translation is CASRAGTLNTEAFF.

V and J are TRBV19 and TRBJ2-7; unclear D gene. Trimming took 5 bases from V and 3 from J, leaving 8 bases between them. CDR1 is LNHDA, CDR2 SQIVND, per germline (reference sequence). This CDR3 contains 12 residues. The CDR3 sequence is CASSAPSYEQYF. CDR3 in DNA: TGTGCCAGTAGTGCCCCGAGCTACGAGCAGTACTTC.

CDR3 coding DNA: TGCGCCAGCAGCTTCCGGGACGGAAAATATGGCTACACCTTC. The encoded protein is CASSFRDGKYGYTF. This chain links TRBV5-1 with TRBJ1-2; D is perhaps TRBD1 (5 bases). Germline values: CDR1 SGHRS, CDR2 YFSETQ. Between the trimmed V and J ends, which lost 2 bases and 5 bases, there was a span of 13 bases. The CDR3 spans 14 residues. The whole variable domain, filled in from reference TRBV5-1 and TRBJ1-2, reads KAGVTQTPRYLIKTRGQQVTLSCSPISGHRSVSWYQQTPGQGLQFLFEYFSETQRNKGNFPGRFSGRQFSNSRSEMNVSTLELGDSALYLCASSFRDGKYGYTFGSGTRLTVV.

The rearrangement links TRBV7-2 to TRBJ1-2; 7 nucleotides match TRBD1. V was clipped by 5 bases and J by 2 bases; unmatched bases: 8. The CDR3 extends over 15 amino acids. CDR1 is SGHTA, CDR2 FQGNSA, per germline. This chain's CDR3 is CASSLQGQTNYGYTF. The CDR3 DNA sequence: TGTGCCAGCAGCCTTCAGGGACAGACGAACTATGGCTACACCTTC. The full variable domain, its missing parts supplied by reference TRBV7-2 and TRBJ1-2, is GAGVSQSPSNKVTEKGKDVELRCDPISGHTALYWYRQSLGQGLEFLIYFQGNSAPDKSGLPSDRFSAERTGGSVSTLTIQRTQQEDSAVYLCASSLQGQTNYGYTFGSGTRLTVV.